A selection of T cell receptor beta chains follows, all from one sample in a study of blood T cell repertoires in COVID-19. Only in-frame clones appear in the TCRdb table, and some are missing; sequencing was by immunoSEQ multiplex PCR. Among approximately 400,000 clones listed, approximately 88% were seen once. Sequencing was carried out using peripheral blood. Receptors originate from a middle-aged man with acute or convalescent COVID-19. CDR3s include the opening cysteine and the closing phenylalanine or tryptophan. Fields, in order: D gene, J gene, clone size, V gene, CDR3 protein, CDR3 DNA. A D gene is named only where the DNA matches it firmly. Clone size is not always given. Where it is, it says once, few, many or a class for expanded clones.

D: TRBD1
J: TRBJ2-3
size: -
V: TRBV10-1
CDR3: CASTRKGAYTDTQYF
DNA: TGCGCCAGCACCCGGAAGGGGGCCTACACAGATACGCAGTATTTT

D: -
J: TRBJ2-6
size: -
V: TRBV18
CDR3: CASSETGSGANVLTF
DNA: TGTGCCAGCTCCGAGACAGGATCCGGGGCCAACGTCCTGACTTTC

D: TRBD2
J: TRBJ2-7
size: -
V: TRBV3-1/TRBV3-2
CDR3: CASSHLGGTSSSYEQYF
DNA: TGTGCCAGCAGCCACCTTGGCGGGACTAGCAGCTCCTACGAGCAGTACTTC

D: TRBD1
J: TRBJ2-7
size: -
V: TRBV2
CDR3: CASSGITGGRYEQYF
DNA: TGTGCCAGCAGTGGGATTACAGGGGGCCGCTACGAGCAGTACTTC

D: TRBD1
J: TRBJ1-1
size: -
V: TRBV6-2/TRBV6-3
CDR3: CASSWTGGSTEAFF
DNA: TGTGCCAGCAGTTGGACAGGGGGCTCTACTGAAGCTTTCTTT

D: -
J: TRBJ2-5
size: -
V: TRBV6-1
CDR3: CASSEAGGGTQETQYF
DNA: TGTGCCAGCAGTGAAGCAGGGGGTGGGACCCAAGAGACCCAGTACTTC

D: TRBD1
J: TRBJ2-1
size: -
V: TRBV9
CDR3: CASSSPGTGGSYNEQFF
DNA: TGTGCCAGCAGTAGTCCCGGGACAGGGGGTTCCTACAATGAGCAGTTCTTC

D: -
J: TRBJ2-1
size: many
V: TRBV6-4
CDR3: CASSDRDNNEQFF
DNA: TGTGCCAGCAGTGACCGGGACAACAATGAGCAGTTCTTC

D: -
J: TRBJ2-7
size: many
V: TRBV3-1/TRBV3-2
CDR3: CASSPPSAYEQYF
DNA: TGTGCCAGCAGCCCTCCCTCGGCCTACGAGCAGTACTTC

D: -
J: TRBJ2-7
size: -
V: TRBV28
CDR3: CASSLLELEAGYEQYF
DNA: TGTGCCAGCAGTTTATTGGAACTAGAAGCGGGCTACGAGCAGTACTTC

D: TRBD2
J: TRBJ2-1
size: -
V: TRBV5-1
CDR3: CATRVAGSSYNEQFF
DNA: TGCGCCACCAGAGTAGCGGGAAGCTCCTACAATGAGCAGTTCTTC

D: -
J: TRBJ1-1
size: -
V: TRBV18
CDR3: CASSPTQAQMNTEAFF
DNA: TGTGCCAGCTCCCCCACACAGGCCCAAATGAACACTGAAGCTTTCTTT

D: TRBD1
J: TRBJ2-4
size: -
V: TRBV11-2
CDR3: CASQGEAKNIQYF
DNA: TGTGCCAGCCAGGGGGAGGCCAAAAACATTCAGTACTTC

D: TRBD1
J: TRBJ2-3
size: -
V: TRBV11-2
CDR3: CASSSGQSTDTQYF
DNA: TGTGCCAGCAGCTCGGGACAGTCCACAGATACGCAGTATTTT

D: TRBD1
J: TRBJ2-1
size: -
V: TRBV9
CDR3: CASSPTGDPYNEQFF
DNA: TGTGCCAGCAGCCCCACAGGGGACCCTTACAATGAGCAGTTCTTC

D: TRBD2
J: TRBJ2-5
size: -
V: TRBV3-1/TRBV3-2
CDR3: CASGYRTAGVETQYF
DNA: TGTGCCAGCGGCTATCGGACAGCGGGGGTGGAGACCCAGTACTTC

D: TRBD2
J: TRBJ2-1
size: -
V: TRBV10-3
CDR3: CAISVAGAREQFF
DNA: TGTGCCATCAGTGTCGCGGGAGCTCGGGAGCAGTTCTTC

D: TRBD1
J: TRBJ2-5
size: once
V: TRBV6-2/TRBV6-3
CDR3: CASSTTGGRETQYF
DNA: TGTGCCAGCAGTACGACAGGGGGCAGGGAGACCCAGTACTTC

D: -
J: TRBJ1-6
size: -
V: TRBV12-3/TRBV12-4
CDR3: CASSFADNSPLHF
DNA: TGTGCCAGCAGTTTCGCGGATAATTCACCCCTCCACTTT

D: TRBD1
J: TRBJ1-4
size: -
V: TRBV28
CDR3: CASSGPLGTGEKLFF
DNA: TGTGCCAGCAGTGGCCCGCTCGGGACAGGTGAAAAACTGTTTTTT

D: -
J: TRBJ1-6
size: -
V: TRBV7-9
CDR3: CASSLGRHNSPLHF
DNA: TGTGCCAGCAGCTTAGGGAGGCATAATTCACCCCTCCACTTT

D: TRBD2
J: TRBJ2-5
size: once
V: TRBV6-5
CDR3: CASSLGTSGGETQYF
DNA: TGTGCCAGCAGTTTGGGGACTAGCGGAGGGGAGACCCAGTACTTC

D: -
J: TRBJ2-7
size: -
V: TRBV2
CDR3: CASSFGQGMTYEQYF
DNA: TGTGCCAGCAGTTTTGGGCAGGGGATGACGTACGAGCAGTACTTC

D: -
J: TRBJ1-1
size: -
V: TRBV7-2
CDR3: CASSLKIQGSTEAFF
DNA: TGTGCCAGCAGCCTCAAGATACAGGGAAGCACTGAAGCTTTCTTT

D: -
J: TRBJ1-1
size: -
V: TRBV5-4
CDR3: CASSLGALVSTEAFF
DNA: TGTGCCAGCAGCTTGGGGGCCCTTGTCTCCACTGAAGCTTTCTTT

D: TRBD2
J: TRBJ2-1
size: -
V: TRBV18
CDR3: CASSLSGLAGDGEQFF
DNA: TGTGCCAGCTCACTTTCGGGACTAGCGGGAGATGGTGAGCAGTTCTTC

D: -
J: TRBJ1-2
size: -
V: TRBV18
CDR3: CASSLTGDYGYTF
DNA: TGTGCCAGCTCACTGACAGGCGACTATGGCTACACCTTC

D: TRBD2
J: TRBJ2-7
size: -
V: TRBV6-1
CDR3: CASSDMSGGSPYEQYF
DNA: TGTGCCAGCAGTGATATGAGCGGGGGGTCACCTTACGAGCAGTACTTC

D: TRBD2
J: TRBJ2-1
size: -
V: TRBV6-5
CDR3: CASTGLYNEQFF
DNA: TGTGCCAGCACGGGACTATACAATGAGCAGTTCTTC

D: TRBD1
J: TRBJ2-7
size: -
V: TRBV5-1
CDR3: CASSWDRDYEQYF
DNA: TGCGCCAGCAGCTGGGACAGAGACTACGAGCAGTACTTC

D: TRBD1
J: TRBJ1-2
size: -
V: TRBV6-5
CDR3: CASSYVGTGVGYGYTF
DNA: TGTGCCAGCAGTTACGTGGGGACAGGGGTGGGTTATGGCTACACCTTC

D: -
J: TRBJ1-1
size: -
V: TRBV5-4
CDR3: CASSLLQGTEAFF
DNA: TGTGCCAGCAGCTTGTTACAGGGCACTGAAGCTTTCTTT

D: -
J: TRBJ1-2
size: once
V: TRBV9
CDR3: CASSVGSTVNYGYTF
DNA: TGTGCCAGCAGCGTAGGAAGCACAGTAAACTATGGCTACACCTTC

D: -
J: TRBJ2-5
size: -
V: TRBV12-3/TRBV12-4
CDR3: CASSLQEETQYF
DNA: TGTGCCAGCAGTTTGCAGGAAGAGACCCAGTACTTC

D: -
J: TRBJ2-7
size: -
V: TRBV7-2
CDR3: CASSLRYERAPYEQYF
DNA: TGTGCCAGCAGCCTACGATACGAGCGGGCCCCCTACGAGCAGTACTTC

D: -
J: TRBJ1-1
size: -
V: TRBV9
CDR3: CASSPATEAFF
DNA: TGTGCCAGCAGCCCAGCGACTGAAGCTTTCTTT

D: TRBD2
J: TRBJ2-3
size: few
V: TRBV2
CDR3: CASKPSGSTDTQYF
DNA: TGTGCCAGCAAACCTAGCGGCTCCACAGATACGCAGTATTTT

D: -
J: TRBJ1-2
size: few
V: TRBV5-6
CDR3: CASSLASGYGDGYTF
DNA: TGTGCCAGCAGCTTGGCCTCGGGGTACGGCGATGGCTACACCTTC

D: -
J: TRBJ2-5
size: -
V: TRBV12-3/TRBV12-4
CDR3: CASSPLETQYF
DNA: TGTGCCAGCAGTCCCTTGGAGACCCAGTACTTC

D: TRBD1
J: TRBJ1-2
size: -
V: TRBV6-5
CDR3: CAGGQNYGYTF
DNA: TGTGCCGGGGGACAGAACTATGGCTACACCTTC

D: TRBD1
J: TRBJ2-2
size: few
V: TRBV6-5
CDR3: CASRRDRFGTGELFF
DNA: TGTGCCAGCAGGCGGGACAGGTTTGGGACCGGGGAGCTGTTTTTT

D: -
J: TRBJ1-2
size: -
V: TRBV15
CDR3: CATSRVTDNYGYTF
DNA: TGTGCCACCAGCAGAGTTACAGACAACTATGGCTACACCTTC

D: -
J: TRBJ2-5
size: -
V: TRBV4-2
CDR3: CASSVVPEETQYF
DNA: TGTGCCAGCAGCGTTGTCCCGGAAGAGACCCAGTACTTC

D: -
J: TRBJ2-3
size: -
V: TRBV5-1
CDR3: CASRKLDTQYF
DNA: TGCGCCAGCAGGAAGCTCGATACGCAGTATTTT

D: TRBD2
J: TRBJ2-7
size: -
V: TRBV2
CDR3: CASSSRLARAYEQYF
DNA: TGTGCCAGCAGTTCGAGACTAGCGAGGGCCTACGAGCAGTACTTC

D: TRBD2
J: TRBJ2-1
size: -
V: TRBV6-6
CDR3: CASSYPRLAGYNEQFF
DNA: TGTGCCAGCAGTTACCCGAGACTAGCGGGCTACAATGAGCAGTTCTTC

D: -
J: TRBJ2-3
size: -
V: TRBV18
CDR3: CASSPAGESTDTQYF
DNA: TGTGCCAGCTCACCCGCAGGGGAGAGCACAGATACGCAGTATTTT

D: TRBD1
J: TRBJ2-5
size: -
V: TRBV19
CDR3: CASSIRTGGQETQYF
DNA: TGTGCCAGTAGTATAAGGACAGGGGGCCAAGAGACCCAGTACTTC

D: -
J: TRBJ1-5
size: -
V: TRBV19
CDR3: CASRGLRLQDQPQHF
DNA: TGTGCCAGTAGGGGACTTAGGCTCCAGGATCAGCCCCAGCATTTT

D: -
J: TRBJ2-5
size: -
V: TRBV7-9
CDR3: CASSHNKETQYF
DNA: TGTGCCAGCAGTCACAACAAGGAGACCCAGTACTTC

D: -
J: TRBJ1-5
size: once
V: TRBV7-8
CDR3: CASSPLYSNQPQHF
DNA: TGTGCCAGCAGCCCTTTATATAGCAATCAGCCCCAGCATTTT

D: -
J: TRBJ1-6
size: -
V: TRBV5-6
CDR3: CASSLGQYNSPLHF
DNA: TGTGCCAGCAGCTTAGGACAGTATAATTCACCCCTCCACTTT

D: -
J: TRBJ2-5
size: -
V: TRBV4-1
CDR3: CASSQVGWRGQETQYF
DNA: TGCGCCAGCAGCCAAGTGGGGTGGCGGGGACAAGAGACCCAGTACTTC

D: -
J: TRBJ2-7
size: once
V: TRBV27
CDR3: CASSLRSISNYEQYF
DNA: TGTGCCAGCAGTTTACGGTCGATTTCAAACTACGAGCAGTACTTC

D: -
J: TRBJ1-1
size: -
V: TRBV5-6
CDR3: CASSLGHPSAEAFF
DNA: TGTGCCAGCAGCCTAGGACACCCGAGCGCTGAAGCTTTCTTT

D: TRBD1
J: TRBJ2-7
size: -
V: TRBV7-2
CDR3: CASSLGGQIYEQYF
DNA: TGTGCCAGCAGCCTAGGGGGACAGATCTACGAGCAGTACTTC

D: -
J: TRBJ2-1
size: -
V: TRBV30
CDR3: CAWSALVPNEQFF
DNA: TGTGCCTGGAGTGCGCTAGTTCCCAATGAGCAGTTCTTC